The 14 T cell receptor beta chains below were found in one sample sequenced in a study of beta chain features in type 1 diabetes. The antigens for these receptors are not known. Study observations and caveats: Type 1 diabetes patients showed a moderate but significant shortening of TCRB CDR3s in all four CD4+ subsets.

The isolated RNA, all of it, was reverse transcribed, so expressed TCRB transcripts were what got sequenced. Using immunoSEQ multiplex PCR, the repertoire was profiled, and TCRdb retains in-frame clones only, with some absent. The sample contains hundreds of thousands of clones, around 9.7% of which appear only once. Sequenced: central memory CD4+ T cells from blood. Receptor source: a man aged 25-45 years with type 1 diabetes.

J is TRBJ1-2 and V is TRBV6-5; 10 positions agree with TRBD1. Germline V gene data show CDR1 as MNHEY and CDR2 as SVGAGI. The CDR3 is 15 residues long. V lost 3 bases to trimming and J lost 8 bases; unmatched junction nucleotides: 9. The chain's CDR3 is CASSYVGTGVSGYTF. The CDR3 bases are TGTGCCAGCAGTTATGTGGGGACAGGGGTCAGCGGCTACACCTTC.

This clone was recorded once. The rearrangement links TRBV4-3 to TRBJ2-5; 9 nucleotides align to TRBD1. The CDR3 covers 20 residues. Per the germline V gene, CDR1 is LGHNA and CDR2 is YSLEER. Trimming took 2 bases from V and 1 from J; bases not matched to a gene: 17. CDR3: CASSQHSGQTQQGAQETQYF. In DNA, the CDR3 is TGCGCCAGCAGCCAACATTCCGGCCAAACTCAACAGGGGGCCCAAGAGACCCAGTACTTC.

This clone came up a few times. The rearrangement joins TRBV5-5 to TRBJ2-7; weak D call: TRBD1 (6 bases). Deletions cut 4 bases from V and 3 bases from J, with 17 bases between. The CDR3 is 15 residues long. Germline V gives CDR1 SGHKS, CDR2 YYEKEE (reference sequence). CDR3 loop: CASSSTQGRNYEQYF. As DNA, the CDR3 is TGTGCCAGCAGCAGCACACAGGGCCGGAACTACGAGCAGTACTTC.

The sample holds a few counts of this clone. V is TRBV4-3 and J is TRBJ2-3; D is perhaps TRBD1 (5 bases). Trimming left V 1 base short and J 8 bases short, with 31 bases between. CDR1 is LGHNA, CDR2 YSLEER, per germline. This CDR3 region has 20 residues. The CDR3 nucleotides read TGCGCCAGCAGCCAAGTCCCCTCTTCCGCAGGGCCCCAACGGATGGCTACGCAGTATTTT. The encoded protein is CASSQVPSSAGPQRMATQYF.

The chain couples TRBV11-2 to TRBJ2-7; D call uncertain. The CDR3 has 12 residues. The V gene's germline CDR1 is SGHAT and CDR2 FQNNGV. Trimming took 3 bases from V and 4 from J, leaving 7 bases between them. DNA of the CDR3: TGTGCCAGCAGCTTGGACGGGTACGAGCAGTACTTC. Protein product: CASSLDGYEQYF. Drawing the rest from reference TRBV11-2 and TRBJ2-7, the complete variable domain is EAGVAQSPRYKIIEKRQSVAFWCNPISGHATLYWYQQILGQGPKLLIQFQNNGVVDDSQLPKDRFSAERLKGVDSTLKIQPAKLEDSAVYLCASSLDGYEQYFGPGTRLTVT.

This chain connects TRBV10-3 to TRBJ2-3, with 7 bases lining up with TRBD1. The CDR3 covers 15 residues. The germline gives CDR1 ENHRY, CDR2 SYGVKD. V shed 0 bases and J 3 bases; nucleotides not matched to a gene: 3. In DNA, the CDR3 is TGTGCCATCAGTGAGTCGAAACAGGGGACAGATACGCAGTATTTT. It translates to CAISESKQGTDTQYF.

This clone was seen a handful of times. The rearrangement links TRBV30 to TRBJ1-1; 9 nucleotides agree with TRBD1. The CDR3 loop spans 13 amino acids. V dropped 4 bases and J dropped 5; count of bases not matched to a gene: 5. Germline V gene data show CDR1 as GTSNPN and CDR2 as SVGIG (reference sequence). The CDR3 nucleotides read TGTGCCTGGAAGCGGACAGGGGTTACTGAAGCTTTCTTT. Its protein product is CAWKRTGVTEAFF.

This clone has a handful of counts. The CDR3 reads CASRPGTSDYNEQFF. CDR3 nucleotides: TGTGCCAGCAGACCCGGGACTAGCGACTACAATGAGCAGTTCTTC. This chain links TRBV11-2 with TRBJ2-1; 10 nucleotides align to TRBD2. This CDR3 has 15 amino acids. After removal of 6 bases from V and 3 bases from J, the junction contained 5 bases not matched to a gene. Germline V gives CDR1 SGHAT, CDR2 FQNNGV.

The rearrangement uses TRBV7-2 and TRBJ2-7; D not certain. In germline, CDR1 is SGHTA, CDR2 FQGNSA. Deletions cut 1 base from V and 0 bases from J, with 7 bases between. The CDR3 is made up of 14 amino acids. The CDR3 coding sequence is TGTGCCAGCAGCTTAGACGGGCTCTCCTACGAGCAGTACTTC. Residues: CASSLDGLSYEQYF.

The chain links TRBV29-1 to TRBJ1-1; D may be TRBD1 (6 bases). Trimming pared 2 bases from V and 6 bases from J, leaving 13 bases between. The CDR3 sequence is 13 residues long. Germline loops: CDR1 SQVTM, CDR2 ANQGSEA. CDR3 protein: CSVERQGQSEAFF. The CDR3 bases are TGCAGCGTTGAACGGCAGGGGCAATCTGAAGCTTTCTTT.

This clone was counted only a few times. The CDR3 sequence: CASTPWRAGHEQYF. The CDR3 nucleotides read TGTGCCAGCACCCCGTGGCGGGCCGGCCACGAGCAGTACTTC. This sequence joins TRBV7-9 and TRBJ2-7; perhaps TRBD2 as D (5 bases). The CDR3 length is 14 residues. V lost 7 bases, J lost 5 bases, and 18 bases lay in between. Germline lookup yields CDR1 SEHNR and CDR2 FQNEAQ (reference sequence). Together with reference TRBV7-9 and TRBJ2-7, the CDR3 gives the full variable domain: DTGVSQNPRHKITKRGQNVTFRCDPISEHNRLYWYRQTLGQGPEFLTYFQNEAQLEKSRLLSDRFSAERPKGSFSTLEIQRTEQGDSAMYLCASTPWRAGHEQYFGPGTRLTVT.

J is TRBJ1-1 and V is TRBV29-1; perhaps TRBD1 as D (5 bases). Germline values: CDR1 SQVTM, CDR2 ANQGSEA. V was cut by 4 bases and J by 11 bases, with 20 bases left in between. There are 13 residues in the CDR3. Written as DNA, the CDR3 is TGCAGCGTTGCTGAGGCCAAGGGGCCCGGCGCTTTCTTT. This translates into CSVAEAKGPGAFF.

The V call is TRBV6-1, the J call TRBJ2-3, with 10 bases identical to TRBD2. Germline V gene lookup returns CDR1 MNHNS and CDR2 SASEGT. This CDR3 comprises 15 residues. Trimming removed 6 bases from V and 4 bases from J; junction bases left unmatched: 7. CDR3 residues: CASRTGTSVSDTQYF. The CDR3 nucleotides read TGTGCCAGCAGGACAGGGACTAGCGTCTCAGATACGCAGTATTTT.

V is TRBV27 and J is TRBJ2-1; either TRBD1 or TRBD2 may fit D (5 bases each). The CDR3 has 15 amino acids. The V gene lost 3 bases and the J gene lost 6 bases, with 15 bases spanning the gap. Germline V gene lookup returns CDR1 MNHEY and CDR2 SMNVEV (reference sequence). The CDR3 sequence is CASSFSGTNPNEQFF. In nucleotides, the CDR3 is TGTGCCAGCAGTTTCTCTGGGACCAACCCCAATGAGCAGTTCTTC.